Listed below are T cell receptor beta chains from one sample, sequenced in a study of blood T cell repertoires in COVID-19. The table came from immunoSEQ multiplex PCR; TCRdb's copy has only in-frame clones and leaves some out. The sample records roughly 350,000 clones, about 87% being singletons. Source material: peripheral blood. All receptors derive from a woman in her 30s with COVID-19, enrolled during active disease. Both conserved end residues are part of each CDR3. A D gene is named only where the DNA matches it firmly. Clone size, where shown, is once, few, many, or a class for clones that have expanded.

clone size,D gene,V gene,J gene,CDR3 protein,CDR3 DNA
-,-,TRBV28,TRBJ1-1,CASSPNGGRGTEAFF,TGTGCCAGCAGCCCAAATGGGGGCAGGGGCACTGAAGCTTTCTTT
-,TRBD2,TRBV30,TRBJ2-5,CAWSWASGIETQYF,TGTGCCTGGAGTTGGGCTAGCGGGATAGAGACCCAGTACTTC
-,TRBD2,TRBV28,TRBJ2-5,CASSFLRALAGEETQYF,TGTGCCAGCAGTTTCTTAAGGGCGCTAGCGGGGGAAGAGACCCAGTACTTC
-,-,TRBV3-1/TRBV3-2,TRBJ2-2,CASSPGMEVGELFF,TGTGCCAGCAGCCCGGGAATGGAAGTCGGGGAGCTGTTTTTT
-,TRBD1,TRBV28,TRBJ1-2,CASFGTGTGILGYTF,TGTGCCAGCTTCGGGACCGGGACAGGGATCCTCGGCTACACCTTC
-,-,TRBV7-2,TRBJ2-1,CASSVYGSNEQFF,TGTGCCAGCAGCGTTTATGGGAGTAATGAGCAGTTCTTC
once,TRBD1,TRBV10-2,TRBJ2-1,CASRARTGGSGEQFF,TGCGCCAGCAGGGCCCGAACAGGGGGCTCAGGTGAGCAGTTCTTC
-,TRBD1,TRBV5-3,TRBJ2-7,CARSFGQGDYEQYF,TGTGCCAGAAGCTTTGGACAGGGAGACTACGAGCAGTACTTC
-,TRBD2,TRBV4-2,TRBJ2-3,CASSQESGRASTDTQYF,TGTGCCAGCAGCCAAGAGAGCGGGAGGGCTAGCACAGATACGCAGTATTTT
-,-,TRBV7-9,TRBJ2-1,CASSLVGQRLTWQFF,TGTGCCAGCAGCTTAGTTGGACAGAGACTCACGTGGCAGTTCTTC
-,-,TRBV9,TRBJ1-2,CASSVAAGLKANGYTF,TGTGCCAGCAGCGTAGCGGCGGGGCTCAAGGCAAATGGCTACACCTTC
-,TRBD1,TRBV30,TRBJ2-7,CAWLRDRGSYEQYF,TGTGCCTGGCTAAGGGACAGGGGATCCTACGAGCAGTACTTC
-,-,TRBV4-1,TRBJ1-4,CASSHYQGKLFF,TGCGCCAGCAGCCATTACCAGGGAAAACTGTTTTTT
-,-,TRBV7-9,TRBJ2-5,CASSYIKQGRETQYF,TGTGCCAGCAGCTATATAAAACAGGGAAGGGAGACCCAGTACTTC
-,-,TRBV3-1/TRBV3-2,TRBJ2-2,CASSQDGRDYTNTGELFF,TGTGCCAGCAGCCAAGATGGCAGGGATTATACGAACACCGGGGAGCTGTTTTTT
-,-,TRBV5-1,TRBJ2-3,CASSLGRGETDTQYF,TGCGCCAGCAGCTTGGGCAGGGGTGAGACAGATACGCAGTATTTT
-,TRBD2,TRBV6-4,TRBJ2-3,CASSHGTSGTDTQYF,TGTGCCAGCAGCCATGGGACTAGCGGGACAGATACGCAGTATTTT
-,TRBD1,TRBV28,TRBJ1-4,CASSLGTGGEKLFF,TGTGCCAGCAGTTTAGGGACAGGGGGCGAAAAACTGTTTTTT
-,TRBD1,TRBV29-1,TRBJ2-2,CSVELTGTGPGELFF,TGCAGCGTTGAACTAACCGGGACAGGGCCCGGGGAGCTGTTTTTT
-,-,TRBV14,TRBJ1-3,CASSLRGSSGNTIYF,TGTGCCAGCAGCCTCCGGGGGTCCTCTGGAAACACCATATATTTT
-,-,TRBV28,TRBJ1-4,CASRNQGLTNEKLFF,TGTGCCAGCAGGAATCAGGGGTTAACAAATGAAAAACTGTTTTTT
-,-,TRBV19,TRBJ1-1,CASSPAGRPKEGEAFF,TGTGCCAGTAGTCCTGCCGGACGGCCGAAAGAGGGTGAAGCTTTCTTT
-,-,TRBV30,TRBJ1-2,CAWTPGVYGYTF,TGTGCCTGGACCCCGGGGGTCTATGGCTACACCTTC
-,-,TRBV27,TRBJ1-3,CASSIAGSSGNTIYF,TGTGCCAGCAGTATTGCAGGCTCCTCTGGAAACACCATATATTTT